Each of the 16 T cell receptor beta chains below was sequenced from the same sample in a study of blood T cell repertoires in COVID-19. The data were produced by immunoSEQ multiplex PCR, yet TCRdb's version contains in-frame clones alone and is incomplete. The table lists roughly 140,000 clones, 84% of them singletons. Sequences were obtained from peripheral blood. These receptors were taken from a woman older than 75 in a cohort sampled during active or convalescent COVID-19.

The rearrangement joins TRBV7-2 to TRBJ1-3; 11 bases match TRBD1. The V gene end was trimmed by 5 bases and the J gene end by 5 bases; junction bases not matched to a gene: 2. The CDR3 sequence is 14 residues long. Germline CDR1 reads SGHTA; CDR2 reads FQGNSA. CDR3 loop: CASSPDRGRNTIYF. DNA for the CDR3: TGTGCCAGCAGCCCGGACAGGGGGCGAAACACCATATATTTT.

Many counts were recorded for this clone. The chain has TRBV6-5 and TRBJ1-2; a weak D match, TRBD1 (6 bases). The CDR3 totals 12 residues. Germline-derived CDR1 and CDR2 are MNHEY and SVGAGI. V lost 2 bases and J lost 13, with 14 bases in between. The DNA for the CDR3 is TGTGCCAGCAGTTACACAGGGCGGGCGTGCACCTTC. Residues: CASSYTGRACTF.

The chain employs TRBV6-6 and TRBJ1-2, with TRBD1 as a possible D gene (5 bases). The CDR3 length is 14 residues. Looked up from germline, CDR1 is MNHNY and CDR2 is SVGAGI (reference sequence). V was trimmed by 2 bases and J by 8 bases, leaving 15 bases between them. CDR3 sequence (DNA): TGTGCCAGCAGTTACCCCGAGGGGCGGGGAGGCTACACCTTC. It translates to CASSYPEGRGGYTF.

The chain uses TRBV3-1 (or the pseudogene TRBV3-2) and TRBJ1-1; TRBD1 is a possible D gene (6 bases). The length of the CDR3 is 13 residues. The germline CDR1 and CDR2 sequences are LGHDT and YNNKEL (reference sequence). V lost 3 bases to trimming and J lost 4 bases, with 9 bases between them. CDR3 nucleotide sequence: TGTGCCAGCAGCCAGGGGGCATTCACTGAAGCTTTCTTT. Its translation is CASSQGAFTEAFF.

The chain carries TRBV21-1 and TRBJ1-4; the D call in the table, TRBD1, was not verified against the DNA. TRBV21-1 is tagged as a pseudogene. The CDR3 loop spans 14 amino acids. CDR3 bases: TGTGCCAGCAGCGACAGTTATTCTAATGAAAAACTGTTTTTT. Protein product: CASSDSYSNEKLFF.

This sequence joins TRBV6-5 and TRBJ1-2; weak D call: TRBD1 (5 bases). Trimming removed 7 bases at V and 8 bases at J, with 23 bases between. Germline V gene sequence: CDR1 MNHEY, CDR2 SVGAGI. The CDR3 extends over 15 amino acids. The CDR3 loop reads CASKEQEFLSRGYTF. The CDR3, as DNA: TGTGCCAGCAAAGAACAGGAATTTCTTTCTAGGGGCTACACCTTC.

This chain's CDR3 is CASSLREGYGYTF. The CDR3 DNA is TGTGCCAGTAGTTTGAGGGAGGGTTATGGCTACACCTTC. The chain recombines TRBV19 with TRBJ1-2, with D uncertain. Germline CDR1 and CDR2: LNHDA and SQIVND (reference sequence). The CDR3 covers 13 residues. V was clipped by 5 bases and J by 5 bases, with 12 bases between them.

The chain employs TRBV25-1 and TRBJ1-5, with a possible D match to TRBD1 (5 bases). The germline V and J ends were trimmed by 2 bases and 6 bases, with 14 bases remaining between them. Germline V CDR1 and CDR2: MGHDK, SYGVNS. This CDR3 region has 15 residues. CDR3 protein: CASSEIRQICQPQHF. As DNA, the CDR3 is TGTGCCAGCAGTGAAATCCGACAGATCTGTCAGCCCCAGCATTTT.

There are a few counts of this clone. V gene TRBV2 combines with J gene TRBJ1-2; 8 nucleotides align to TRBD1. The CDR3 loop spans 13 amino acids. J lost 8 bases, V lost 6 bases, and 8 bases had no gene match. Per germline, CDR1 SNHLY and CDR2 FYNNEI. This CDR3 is CASSLDRVLGYTF. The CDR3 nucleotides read TGTGCCAGCAGCCTGGACAGGGTGTTAGGCTACACCTTC.

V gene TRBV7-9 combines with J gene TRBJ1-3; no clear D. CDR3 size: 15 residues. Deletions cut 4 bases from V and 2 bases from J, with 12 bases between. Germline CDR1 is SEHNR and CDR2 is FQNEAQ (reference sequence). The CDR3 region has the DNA TGTGCCAGCAGCTATGTCCGGTCCCCTGGAAACACCATATATTTT. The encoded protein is CASSYVRSPGNTIYF. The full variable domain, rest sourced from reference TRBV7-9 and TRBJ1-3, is DTGVSQNPRHKITKRGQNVTFRCDPISEHNRLYWYRQTLGQGPEFLTYFQNEAQLEKSRLLSDRFSAERPKGSFSTLEIQRTEQGDSAMYLCASSYVRSPGNTIYFGEGSWLTVV.

Here the CDR3 reads CASRSGLAGIQETQYF. The DNA for the CDR3 is TGTGCCAGCAGATCGGGACTAGCGGGGATACAAGAGACCCAGTACTTC. This chain uses TRBV4-2 with TRBJ2-5, with TRBD2 identical over 13 bases. The CDR3 runs 16 residues. Germline-derived CDR1 and CDR2 are LGHNA and YNFKEQ. Germline trimming cut 6 bases from V and 2 bases from J; bases unmatched to any gene: 6.

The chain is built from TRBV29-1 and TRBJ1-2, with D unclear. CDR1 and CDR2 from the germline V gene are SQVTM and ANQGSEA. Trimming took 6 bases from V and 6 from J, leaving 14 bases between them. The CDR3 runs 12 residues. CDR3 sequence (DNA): TGCAGCGTCCTACGAGAACGAGATGGCTACACCTTC. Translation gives CSVLRERDGYTF.

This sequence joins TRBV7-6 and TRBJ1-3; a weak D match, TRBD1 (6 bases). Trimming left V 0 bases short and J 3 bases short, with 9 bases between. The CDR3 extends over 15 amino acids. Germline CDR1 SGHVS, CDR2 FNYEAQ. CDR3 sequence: CASSLAQGGGNTIYF. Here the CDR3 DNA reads TGTGCCAGCAGCTTAGCACAGGGTGGTGGAAACACCATATATTTT.

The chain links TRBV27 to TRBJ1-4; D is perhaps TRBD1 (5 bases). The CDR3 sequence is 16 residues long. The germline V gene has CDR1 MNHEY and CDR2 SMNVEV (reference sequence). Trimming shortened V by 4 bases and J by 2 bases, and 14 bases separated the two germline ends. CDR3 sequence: CASSSRVVSTNEKLFF. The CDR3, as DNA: TGTGCCAGCAGTTCCAGGGTCGTGAGTACTAATGAAAAACTGTTTTTT.

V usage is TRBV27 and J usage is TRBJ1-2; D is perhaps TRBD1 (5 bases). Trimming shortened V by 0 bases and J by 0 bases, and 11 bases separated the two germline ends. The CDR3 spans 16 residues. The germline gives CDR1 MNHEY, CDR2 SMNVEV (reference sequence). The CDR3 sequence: CASSLSFGGANYGYTF. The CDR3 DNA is TGTGCCAGCAGTTTATCGTTCGGAGGGGCTAACTATGGCTACACCTTC.

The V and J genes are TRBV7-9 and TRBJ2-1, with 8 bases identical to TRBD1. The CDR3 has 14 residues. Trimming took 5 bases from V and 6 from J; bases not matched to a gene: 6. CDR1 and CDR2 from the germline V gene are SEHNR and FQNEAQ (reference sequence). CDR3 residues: CASSRLTGVNEQFF. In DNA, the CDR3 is TGTGCCAGCAGCCGCCTGACAGGGGTCAATGAGCAGTTCTTC.